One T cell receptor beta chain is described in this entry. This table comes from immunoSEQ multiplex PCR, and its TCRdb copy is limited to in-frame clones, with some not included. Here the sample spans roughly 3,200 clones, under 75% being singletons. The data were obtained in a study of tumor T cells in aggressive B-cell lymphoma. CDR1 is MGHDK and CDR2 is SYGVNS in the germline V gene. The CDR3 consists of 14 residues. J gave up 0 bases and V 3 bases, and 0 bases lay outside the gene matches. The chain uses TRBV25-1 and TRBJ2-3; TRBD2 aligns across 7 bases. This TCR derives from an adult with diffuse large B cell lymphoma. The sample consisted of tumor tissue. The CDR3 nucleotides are TGTGCCAGCAGTGATAGCGGGAGCACAGATACGCAGTATTTT. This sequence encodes CASSDSGSTDTQYF.